The 16 T cell receptor beta chains below were found in one sample sequenced in a study of blood T cell repertoires in COVID-19. Produced via immunoSEQ multiplex PCR; TCRdb's table is partial and in-frame only. The sample shows approximately 320,000 clones, 89% of them seen only once. The sequenced sample consisted of peripheral blood. Receptor source: a woman younger than 45 with COVID-19, enrolled during active disease.

V is TRBV24-1 and J is TRBJ1-1, with TRBD1 as a possible D gene (5 bases). The CDR3 has 12 amino acids. Trimming took off 5 bases at V and 9 bases at J, with 12 bases between the two ends. CDR1 and CDR2 (germline): KGHDR, SFDVKD. The CDR3 is CATSAQGLKAFF. In nucleotides, the CDR3 is TGTGCCACCAGTGCGCAGGGATTAAAAGCTTTCTTT.

DNA for the CDR3: TGTGCCAGCAGCCCCGGACTAGCGGGGGCTTACGAGCAGTACTTC. It specifies CASSPGLAGAYEQYF. This chain joins TRBV7-2 and TRBJ2-7; 13 positions agree with TRBD2. V trimming: 5 bases; J trimming: 4 bases; junction bases outside the gene matches: 5. Germline CDR1 and CDR2: SGHTA and FQGNSA. This CDR3 is built from 15 residues. The variable domain in full, with the rest retrieved from reference TRBV7-2 and TRBJ2-7, is GAGVSQSPSNKVTEKGKDVELRCDPISGHTALYWYRQSLGQGLEFLIYFQGNSAPDKSGLPSDRFSAERTGGSVSTLTIQRTQQEDSAVYLCASSPGLAGAYEQYFGPGTRLTVT.

This clone occurred once. This chain uses TRBV6-4 with TRBJ1-2; TRBD1 aligns across 7 bases. Germline CDR1 is MRHNA and CDR2 is SNTAGT. This CDR3 region has 13 residues. J lost 4 bases, V lost 6 bases, and 5 bases had no gene match. DNA for the CDR3: TGTGCCAGCAGGGGGACAGAAGCCTATGGCTACACCTTC. Its protein is CASRGTEAYGYTF.

The chain has TRBV5-8 and TRBJ2-1; D is possibly TRBD1 (5 bases). V was clipped by 4 bases and J by 2 bases, with 16 bases between them. There are 16 residues in the CDR3. CDR1 and CDR2 from the germline V gene are SGHTS and YDEGEE. CDR3 in amino acids: CASSPKGRAAYNEQFF. The CDR3 region has the DNA TGTGCCAGCAGCCCTAAGGGCAGGGCGGCCTACAATGAGCAGTTCTTC.

The chain couples TRBV11-2 to TRBJ2-7; 11 bases are shared with TRBD1. The CDR3 length is 17 residues. Germline CDR1 is SGHAT and CDR2 is FQNNGV. V shed 4 bases and J 3 bases; nucleotides not matched to a gene: 11. CDR3 in DNA: TGTGCCAGCAGCTCGTTAGGGACAGGGGGGAGTTACTACGAGCAGTACTTC. The encoded protein is CASSSLGTGGSYYEQYF.

The rearrangement uses TRBV3-1 (or the pseudogene TRBV3-2) and TRBJ2-5; the D is unclear. Trimming removed 4 bases at V and 5 bases at J, with 11 bases between. The CDR3 is 13 residues long. The V gene's germline CDR1 is LGHDT and CDR2 YNNKEL (reference sequence). In DNA form, the CDR3 reads TGTGCCAGCAGCCCCCAGGCTTTGGAGACCCAGTACTTC. Translating it yields CASSPQALETQYF.

This chain links TRBV7-9 with TRBJ1-6; D is unclear. CDR1 is SEHNR, CDR2 FQNEAQ, per germline (reference sequence). CDR3 length: 15 residues. V lost 1 base to trimming and J lost 7 bases, with 11 bases between them. The CDR3 reads CASSLERPGNSPLHF. CDR3 coding DNA: TGTGCCAGCAGCTTAGAGCGCCCGGGGAATTCACCCCTCCACTTT.

This sequence joins TRBV4-1 and TRBJ1-2; D uncertain. Germline CDR1 is MGHRA and CDR2 is YSYEKL. The CDR3 spans 15 residues. Trimming took 0 bases from V and 3 from J, leaving 11 bases between them. The DNA of the CDR3 is TGCGCCAGCAGCCAAGAGTCGACATGGGACTATGGCTACACCTTC. Its protein product is CASSQESTWDYGYTF.

There are a few counts of this clone. The V call is TRBV11-1, the J call TRBJ1-2, with D possibly being TRBD1 (5 bases). V lost 2 bases and J 3 bases, leaving 13 bases between the germline ends. Germline V gene sequence: CDR1 SGHAT, CDR2 FQDESV (reference sequence). The CDR3 has 15 amino acids. For the CDR3, the DNA is TGTGCCAGCAGCTTATCCAGGGTCGGGCACTATGGCTACACCTTC. Its protein product is CASSLSRVGHYGYTF. The variable domain in full, with the rest retrieved from reference TRBV11-1 and TRBJ1-2, is EAEVAQSPRYKITEKSQAVAFWCDPISGHATLYWYRQILGQGPELLVQFQDESVVDDSQLPKDRFSAERLKGVDSTLKIQPAELGDSAMYLCASSLSRVGHYGYTFGSGTRLTVV.

The gene calls are TRBV4-2 and TRBJ2-5; no clear D gene. Per the germline V gene, CDR1 is LGHNA and CDR2 is YNFKEQ. CDR3 length: 17 residues. V was clipped by 0 bases and J by 0 bases, with 14 bases between them. The CDR3 bases are TGTGCCAGCAGCCAAGAGATCGAGCCAATAGACCAAGAGACCCAGTACTTC. This translates into CASSQEIEPIDQETQYF.

The V call is TRBV7-9, the J call TRBJ1-2, with TRBD1 as a possible D gene (5 bases). Germline V gene lookup returns CDR1 SEHNR and CDR2 FQNEAQ (reference sequence). The CDR3 runs to 16 residues. Trimming took 1 base from V and 6 from J, leaving 18 bases between them. CDR3 nucleotide sequence: TGTGCCAGCAGCTTAGAGGGGTCTGAGCCCTCTAATGGCTACACCTTC. This encodes CASSLEGSEPSNGYTF.

CDR3 sequence: CASSSIGGRVSSIGRTEAFF. The CDR3 DNA reads TGTGCCAGCAGCTCCATAGGTGGCCGAGTGAGCTCCATAGGGAGAACTGAAGCTTTCTTT. The chain is built from TRBV13 and TRBJ1-1; D unclear. Germline V CDR1 and CDR2: PRHDT, FYEKMQ (reference sequence). The CDR3 is made up of 20 amino acids. With 4 bases removed from V and 5 bases from J, the gap between germline ends came to 32 bases.

The CDR3 spells CASSLLAGSGNTIYF. For the CDR3, the DNA is TGCGCCAGCAGCTTGTTAGCGGGATCTGGAAACACCATATATTTT. The rearrangement uses TRBV5-1 and TRBJ1-3; D unclear. Germline V CDR1 and CDR2: SGHRS, YFSETQ. V dropped 1 base and J dropped 1 base, with 9 bases sitting between them. This CDR3 contains 15 residues.

The rearrangement links TRBV3-1 (or the pseudogene TRBV3-2) to TRBJ1-4, with D possibly TRBD1 on 6 matching bases. The CDR3 spans 13 residues. Germline values: CDR1 LGHDT, CDR2 YNNKEL (reference sequence). Trimming stripped 3 bases from V and 8 bases from J, with 10 bases between. The CDR3 loop reads CASSQLRGEKLFF. In nucleotides, the CDR3 is TGTGCCAGCAGCCAGTTGAGGGGGGAAAAACTGTTTTTT.

The gene calls are TRBV28 and TRBJ1-2; D perhaps matches TRBD1 (6 bases). CDR1 is MDHEN, CDR2 SYDVKM, per germline. This CDR3 is 16 amino acids long. V was cut by 3 bases and J by 7 bases, with 21 bases left in between. In nucleotides, the CDR3 is TGTGCCAGCAGTTTGCCCAGACAGGTCGTAGTGGCTGGCTACACCTTC. Protein sequence: CASSLPRQVVVAGYTF.

The CDR3 sequence is CASRWANNQPQHF. CDR3 bases: TGTGCCAGTAGGTGGGCGAACAATCAGCCCCAGCATTTT. This chain uses TRBV19 with TRBJ1-5; D remains ambiguous. This CDR3 has 13 residues. Germline V lookup: CDR1 LNHDA, CDR2 SQIVND (reference sequence). V was shortened by 6 bases and J by 3 bases, with 9 bases between the two germline ends.